These 6 T cell receptor beta chains were sequenced from one sample in a study of T cell repertoires in cytomegalovirus infection. Antigens for these TCRs are unknown. TCRdb itself ran the reads through MiXCR, one entry per CDR3 protein. The sample yields roughly 310,000 distinct CDR3 sequences, about 29% seen once. The sample consisted of cultured PBMCs, taken from culture after CMV antigen stimulation. All receptors come from a human donor in good health (CMV status not recorded). Some clones in this sample may be carry-over from other donors' samples.

The chain joins TRBV7-2 to TRBJ2-1; TRBD2 agrees at 16 bases. The CDR3 sequence is 18 residues long. The V and J ends lost 1 base and 4 bases, in that order; junction bases with no gene match: 4. The germline V gene encodes CDR1 SGHTA and CDR2 FQGNSA. The CDR3 nucleotides read TGTGCCAGCAGCTTAGTGGGGACTAGCGGGGGGGCGTACAATGAGCAGTTCTTC. It is translated as CASSLVGTSGGAYNEQFF.

The V gene is TRBV20-1, the J gene TRBJ1-1, with 12 nucleotides matching TRBD1. Trimming at V came to 6 bases and at J to 7 bases, leaving 15 bases not matched to a gene. The germline gives CDR1 DFQATT, CDR2 SNEGSKA (reference sequence). CDR3 length: 16 amino acids. The CDR3 here is CSATFGRDRGQVEAFF. CDR3 DNA: TGCAGTGCCACCTTTGGCCGGGACAGGGGGCAAGTTGAAGCTTTCTTT.

V and J are TRBV10-2 and TRBJ2-1, with 13 bases that match TRBD2. Germline V gene lookup returns CDR1 WSHSY and CDR2 SAAADI. CDR3 length: 16 amino acids. Trimming cost V 3 bases and J 4 bases; bases outside gene matches: 3. Here the CDR3 reads CASSERLAGGYNEQFF. Written as DNA, the CDR3 is TGCGCCAGCAGTGAAAGACTAGCGGGGGGTTACAATGAGCAGTTCTTC.

V usage is TRBV3-1 and J usage is TRBJ2-3, with D maybe TRBD2 (6 bases). Germline CDR1 is LGHDT and CDR2 is YNNKEL (reference sequence). V lost 11 bases to trimming and J lost 4 bases, with 28 bases between them. This CDR3 is 17 amino acids long. The CDR3 DNA is TGTGCCTCGAGTCGGGACTGGGGTTCATCCCGCGCAGATACGCAGTATTTT. It specifies CASSRDWGSSRADTQYF.

This clonotype was recorded many times. This chain links TRBV12-3 or TRBV12-4 with TRBJ2-6; D not resolved. The CDR3 runs 15 residues. The ends were cut back, 6 bases at V and 0 bases at J, with 9 bases in the middle. This CDR3 is CASSPGVSGANVLTF. For the CDR3, the DNA is TGTGCCAGCAGCCCCGGAGTCTCTGGGGCCAACGTCCTGACTTTC.

The chain joins TRBV6-2 or TRBV6-3 to TRBJ1-1; TRBD1 matches at 9 bases. V gave up 5 bases and J gave up 7 bases; unmatched junction bases: 5. Germline V gives CDR1 MNHEY, CDR2 SVGEGT. The CDR3 loop spans 13 amino acids. The chain's CDR3 is CASSRTGESEAFF. CDR3 DNA: TGTGCCAGCAGTCGGACAGGGGAGAGTGAAGCTTTCTTT.